This T cell receptor beta chain came from a study of blood T cell repertoires in COVID-19. Study overall: T cells, B-cell-depleted T cells, or PBMCs supplied cDNA or gDNA.

Some clones are missing from TCRdb's copy, which holds only in-frame ones; the method was immunoSEQ multiplex PCR. This sample has 83,000 or so clones; around 87% occur once, and the top ten carry about 8%. This clone has only a few counts. Other DNA sequences in the same sample also yield this CDR3. The CDR3 extends over 14 amino acids. With 3 bases clipped from V and 2 bases from J, the junction kept 1 base outside the gene matches. The germline gives CDR1 LNHDA, CDR2 SQIVND (reference sequence). Sequenced sample: peripheral blood. The chain has TRBV19 and TRBJ1-5, with 7 positions matching TRBD1. The TCR sequence derives from a man older than 75 with active or convalescent COVID-19. The chain's CDR3 is CASSIGQGNQPQHF. The CDR3 DNA is TGTGCCAGTAGTATTGGACAGGGCAATCAGCCCCAGCATTTT.